One sample yielded the 27 T cell receptor beta chains listed below, sequenced in a study of shared clonotypes between healthy human individuals. The repertoire was sequenced with immunoSEQ multiplex PCR; TCRdb's copy has only in-frame clones and lacks some. The sample records some 500,000 clones, roughly four fifths being singletons. The source material was PBMCs. These receptors were collected from a woman aged 40 to 49 in good health. Some clones in this sample may be carry-over from other donors' samples.

The chain uses TRBV21-1 and TRBJ2-1; the D call TRBD2 from the table was never checked on the DNA. TRBV21-1 is recorded as a pseudogene. CDR3 length: 16 amino acids. The CDR3 loop reads CASSTIAGGPHNEQFF. Here the CDR3 DNA reads TGTGCCAGCAGCACGATAGCGGGAGGCCCTCACAATGAGCAGTTCTTC.

This CDR3 is CASGLGPFISYEQYF. The CDR3 nucleotides read TGTGCCAGCGGACTGGGGCCATTCATCTCCTACGAGCAGTACTTC. V and J are TRBV6-1 and TRBJ2-7, with D tentatively TRBD1 or TRBD2 (5 bases each). The CDR3 is 15 amino acids. Germline V CDR1 and CDR2: MNHNS, SASEGT. Trimming left V 8 bases short and J 0 bases short, with 17 bases between.

The V and J genes are TRBV7-9 and TRBJ2-3, with 10 bases matching TRBD2. Losses at the gene ends were 0 bases for V and 4 bases for J; bases not matched to a gene: 10. This CDR3 has 18 amino acids. CDR1 and CDR2 from the germline V gene are SEHNR and FQNEAQ (reference sequence). The chain's CDR3 is CASSLALGPSGSSDTQYF. CDR3 DNA: TGTGCCAGCAGCTTAGCCCTAGGCCCTAGCGGGAGCTCAGATACGCAGTATTTT.

The chain employs TRBV28 and TRBJ2-1, with D tentatively TRBD2 (5 bases). CDR1 is MDHEN, CDR2 SYDVKM, per germline. Trimming took 3 bases from V and 5 from J, leaving 17 bases between them. The CDR3 runs to 16 residues. DNA for the CDR3: TGTGCCAGCAGTTTTGGACGTCGGGGTAATAACAATGAGCAGTTCTTC. Translation: CASSFGRRGNNNEQFF.

The genes are TRBV7-3 and TRBJ2-3; D possibly corresponds to TRBD1 (5 bases). This CDR3 region has 13 residues. Germline CDR1 and CDR2: SGHTA and FQGTGA. Trimming pared 2 bases from V and 5 bases from J, leaving 8 bases between. The CDR3 nucleotides are TGTGCCAGCAGCTTACAGGGCATAGATACGCAGTATTTT. Its protein is CASSLQGIDTQYF.

The chain couples TRBV6-5 to TRBJ2-1, with TRBD1 as a possible D gene (5 bases). V lost 2 bases, J lost 4 bases, and 9 bases lay in between. The germline gives CDR1 MNHEY, CDR2 SVGAGI. The CDR3 runs 14 residues. CDR3 residues: CASSYGQEYNEQFF. CDR3 bases: TGTGCCAGCAGTTACGGACAAGAGTACAATGAGCAGTTCTTC.

The genes are TRBV9 and TRBJ2-7, with D hard to call. The V end was cut by 0 bases, the J end by 1 base, with 8 bases between. The CDR3 has 14 amino acids. CDR1 is SGDLS and CDR2 is YYNGEE in the germline V gene. CDR3 loop: CASSVGHLSYEQYF. CDR3 in DNA: TGTGCCAGCAGCGTAGGGCATCTTTCCTACGAGCAGTACTTC.

This clone showed up just once. The chain recombines TRBV6-5 with TRBJ1-4; D is possibly TRBD1 (6 bases). Germline CDR1 MNHEY, CDR2 SVGAGI. V was shortened by 6 bases and J by 6 bases, with 14 bases between the two germline ends. The CDR3 consists of 14 residues. CDR3 sequence (DNA): TGTGCCAGCAGCCCCCGGGACATTCATGAAAAACTGTTTTTT. It translates to CASSPRDIHEKLFF.

V gene TRBV4-3 combines with J gene TRBJ1-4, with 11 bases identical to TRBD1. The CDR3 length is 17 residues. With 0 bases clipped from V and 8 bases from J, the junction kept 8 bases outside the gene matches. Looked up from germline, CDR1 is LGHNA and CDR2 is YSLEER. CDR3 DNA: TGCGCCAGCAGCCAAGACGATAGGACAGGGGGCCAAGAAAAACTGTTTTTT. Translation: CASSQDDRTGGQEKLFF.

A word on this clone: One base separates it from a far larger clone, so it is likely a read error. The rearrangement uses TRBV7-2 and TRBJ2-2, with D perhaps assigned TRBD1 or TRBD2 (5 bases each). Germline CDR1 reads SGHTA; CDR2 reads FQGNSA. This CDR3 comprises 16 residues. The CDR3 DNA follows: TGTGCCAGCAGCCCCTTTGGGGCAGCTAACACCGGGGAGCTGCTTTTT. Residues: CASSPFGAANTGELLF.

The chain couples TRBV4-3 to TRBJ2-1, with no clear D. The V gene's germline CDR1 is LGHNA and CDR2 YSLEER. The CDR3 contains 15 residues. With 1 base removed from V and 0 bases from J, the gap between germline ends came to 7 bases. Here the CDR3 reads CASSQGVGSYNEQFF. CDR3 coding DNA: TGCGCCAGCAGCCAAGGCGTTGGCTCCTACAATGAGCAGTTCTTC.

The chain is built from TRBV18 and TRBJ2-2; D not certain. Between the trimmed V and J ends, which lost 0 bases and 4 bases, there was a span of 18 bases. This CDR3 contains 18 residues. From germline, CDR1 is KGHSH and CDR2 LQKENI. The CDR3 DNA reads TGTGCCAGCTCACCACCGTATTCGGGTAATACGGGCACCGGGGAGCTGTTTTTT. Encoded protein: CASSPPYSGNTGTGELFF.

The chain has TRBV15 and TRBJ1-4; no definite D call. V was cut by 8 bases and J by 0 bases, with 10 bases left in between. Per the germline V gene, CDR1 is LNHNV and CDR2 is YYDKDF (reference sequence). The CDR3 has 14 residues. Written as DNA, the CDR3 is TGTGCCACCTCCGCGGAGACAACTAATGAAAAACTGTTTTTT. Residues: CATSAETTNEKLFF.

V and J are TRBV7-9 and TRBJ2-2; D remains ambiguous. Trimming removed 1 base at V and 0 bases at J, with 6 bases between. This CDR3 has 15 amino acids. Germline V gene lookup returns CDR1 SEHNR and CDR2 FQNEAQ (reference sequence). The CDR3 nucleotides read TGTGCCAGCAGCTTAGACAGCGCGAACACCGGGGAGCTGTTTTTT. The encoded protein is CASSLDSANTGELFF.

Note on this clone: A far larger clone is one nucleotide away, so this likely arose from a read error. This sequence joins TRBV5-6 and TRBJ1-1; weak D call: TRBD1 (6 bases). The CDR3 is 15 residues long. CDR1 and CDR2 (germline): SGHDT, YYEEEE. The V and J ends lost 4 bases and 4 bases respectively, with 17 bases between them. In nucleotides, the CDR3 is TGTGCCAGCAGCCAAGATAACAGGGCAGGCACTGAAGCTTTCTTT. The encoded protein is CASSQDNRAGTEAFF.

The chain employs TRBV5-1 and TRBJ1-1, with a weak D call TRBD1 (5 bases). Germline V gives CDR1 SGHRS, CDR2 YFSETQ. V lost 0 bases to trimming and J lost 6 bases, with 9 bases between them. The CDR3 is 13 amino acids. CDR3 bases: TGCGCCAGCAGCTTGGGTCAGGGTTCTGAAGCTTTCTTT. Its translation: CASSLGQGSEAFF.

The chain combines TRBV6-6 with TRBJ1-3, with unresolved D. The CDR3 runs to 15 residues. V lost 8 bases and J lost 2, with 16 bases in between. CDR1 is MNHNY, CDR2 SVGAGI, per germline (reference sequence). CDR3: CASSRTEGTGNTIYF. The CDR3 DNA reads as TGTGCCAGCTCACGTACTGAAGGAACTGGAAACACCATATATTTT.

This chain links TRBV2 with TRBJ1-2; tentatively, D is TRBD1 (5 bases). The V and J ends lost 3 bases and 2 bases respectively, with 10 bases between them. This CDR3 spans 14 amino acids. Germline values: CDR1 SNHLY, CDR2 FYNNEI. The DNA of the CDR3 is TGTGCCAGCAGTGAGGGACCAGGAAACTATGGCTACACCTTC. It translates to CASSEGPGNYGYTF.

J is TRBJ2-7 and V is TRBV28; D is possibly TRBD2 (5 bases). Trimming took off 5 bases at V and 4 bases at J, with 12 bases between the two ends. Germline-derived CDR1 and CDR2 are MDHEN and SYDVKM. The CDR3 is 13 residues long. The chain's CDR3 is CASSGELAYEQYF. The CDR3 DNA sequence: TGTGCCAGCAGTGGGGAGTTGGCTTACGAGCAGTACTTC.

The chain joins TRBV10-2 to TRBJ2-7; D is unresolved. Germline loops: CDR1 WSHSY, CDR2 SAAADI. V lost 4 bases and J 5 bases, leaving 12 bases between the germline ends. CDR3 size: 13 residues. This chain's CDR3 is CASSGLRLNEQYF. The DNA for the CDR3 is TGCGCCAGCAGTGGGCTCCGTTTAAACGAGCAGTACTTC.

V is TRBV25-1 and J is TRBJ2-5; D is unclear. This CDR3 spans 15 amino acids. V was shortened by 1 base and J by 4 bases, with 13 bases between the two germline ends. CDR1 MGHDK and CDR2 SYGVNS come from the germline V gene. The CDR3 reads CASSESERRGETQYF. CDR3 nucleotides: TGTGCCAGCAGTGAATCCGAGCGCCGCGGAGAGACCCAGTACTTC.

This rearrangement joins TRBV5-4 to TRBJ2-7; the match to TRBD1 covers 7 bases. The V and J ends lost 4 bases and 2 bases, in that order; junction bases with no gene match: 3. CDR1 is SGHNT and CDR2 is YYREEE in the germline V gene (reference sequence). This CDR3 is 13 amino acids long. The CDR3 loop reads CASSPGTAYEQYF. The CDR3 DNA sequence: TGTGCCAGCAGCCCCGGGACAGCCTACGAGCAGTACTTC.

The chain employs TRBV1 and TRBJ2-1; the D call TRBD2 from the table was never checked on the DNA. TRBV1 counts as a pseudogene. CDR3 length equals 16 residues. The CDR3, as DNA: TGCACCAGCAGCCACCTACTAGCGGGAGCCTACAATGAGCAGTTCTTC. Its protein is CTSSHLLAGAYNEQFF.

The rearrangement uses TRBV19 and TRBJ2-5, with D perhaps matching TRBD2 (6 bases). The CDR3 length is 14 residues. CDR1 and CDR2 (germline): LNHDA, SQIVND (reference sequence). Trimming shortened V by 6 bases and J by 1 base, and 12 bases separated the two germline ends. The CDR3 region is CASSTQGLQETQYF. CDR3 DNA: TGTGCCAGTAGCACCCAGGGACTCCAAGAGACCCAGTACTTC.

This chain links TRBV10-3 with TRBJ2-1, with D perhaps TRBD2 (6 bases). The germline V gene encodes CDR1 ENHRY and CDR2 SYGVKD. This CDR3 comprises 14 residues. Trimming removed 2 bases at V and 6 bases at J, with 11 bases between. The CDR3 protein is CAISEPPGGNEQFF. CDR3 DNA sequence: TGTGCCATCAGTGAGCCCCCCGGGGGCAATGAGCAGTTCTTC.

This clone was observed once. The chain combines TRBV5-8 with TRBJ2-1; 9 positions agree with TRBD2. Looked up from germline, CDR1 is SGHTS and CDR2 is YDEGEE. There are 14 residues in the CDR3. J gave up 6 bases and V 4 bases, and 5 bases lay outside the gene matches. The CDR3 DNA follows: TGTGCCAGCAGCGTGGGACTAGCTAGCAATGAGCAGTTCTTC. Translation gives CASSVGLASNEQFF.

This chain connects TRBV5-1 to TRBJ1-6, with D perhaps TRBD1 (6 bases). Deletions cut 1 base from V and 5 bases from J, with 10 bases between. This CDR3 region has 15 residues. Germline lookup yields CDR1 SGHRS and CDR2 YFSETQ. The CDR3: CASSLIQGDNSPLHF. CDR3 DNA: TGCGCCAGCAGCTTGATACAGGGAGATAATTCACCCCTCCACTTT.